This T cell receptor (beta chain) was captured by sequencing in a study of cytomegalovirus exposure and HLA in healthy donors. Profiled with immunoSEQ multiplex PCR; TCRdb holds only in-frame clones, not every one. This table has about 67,000 clones, around 94% appearing once. General study points: The investigators catalogued some 160 TCR beta chains as cytomegalovirus-associated.

The V gene's germline CDR1 is LNHNV and CDR2 YYDKDF (reference sequence). Trimming took 1 base from V and 6 from J, leaving 19 bases between them. CDR3 size: 16 residues. Points on this clone: The antigen remains unidentified.

This sequence originates from a woman between 18 and 29 years old in good health and CMV-seronegative. The sequenced material came from PBMCs. The rearrangement joins TRBV15 to TRBJ2-7; D possibly corresponds to TRBD2 (6 bases). CDR3 protein: CATSRGRFGGGFEQYF. CDR3 nucleotide sequence: TGTGCCACCAGCAGAGGTAGATTTGGGGGAGGATTCGAGCAGTACTTC.